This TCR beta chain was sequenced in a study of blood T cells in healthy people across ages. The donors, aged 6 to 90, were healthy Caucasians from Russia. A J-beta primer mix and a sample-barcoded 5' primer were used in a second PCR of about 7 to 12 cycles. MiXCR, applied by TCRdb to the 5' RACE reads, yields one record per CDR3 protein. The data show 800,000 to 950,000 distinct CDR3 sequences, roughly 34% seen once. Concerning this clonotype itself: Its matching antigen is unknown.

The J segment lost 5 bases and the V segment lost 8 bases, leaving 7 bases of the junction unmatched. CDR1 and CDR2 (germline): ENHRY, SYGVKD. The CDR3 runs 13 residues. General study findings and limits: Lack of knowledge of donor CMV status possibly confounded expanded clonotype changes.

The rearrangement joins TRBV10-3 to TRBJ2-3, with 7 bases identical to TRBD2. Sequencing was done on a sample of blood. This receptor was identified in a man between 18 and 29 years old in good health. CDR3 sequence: CAIGEGGEDTQYF. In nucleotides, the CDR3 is TGTGCCATCGGGGAGGGAGGGGAAGATACGCAGTATTTT.